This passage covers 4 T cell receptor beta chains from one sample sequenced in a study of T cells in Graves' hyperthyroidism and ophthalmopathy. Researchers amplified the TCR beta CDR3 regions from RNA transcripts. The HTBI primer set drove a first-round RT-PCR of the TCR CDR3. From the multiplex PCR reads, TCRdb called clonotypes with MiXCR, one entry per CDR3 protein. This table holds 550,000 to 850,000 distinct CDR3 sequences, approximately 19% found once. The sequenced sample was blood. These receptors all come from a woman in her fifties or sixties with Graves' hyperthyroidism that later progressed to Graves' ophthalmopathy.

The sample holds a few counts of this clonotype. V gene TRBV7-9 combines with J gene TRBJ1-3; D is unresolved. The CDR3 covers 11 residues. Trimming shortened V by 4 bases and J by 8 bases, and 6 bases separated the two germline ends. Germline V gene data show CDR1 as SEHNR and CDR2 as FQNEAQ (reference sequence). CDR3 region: CASSSIDTIYF. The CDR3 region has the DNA TGTGCCAGCAGCTCGATAGACACCATATATTTT. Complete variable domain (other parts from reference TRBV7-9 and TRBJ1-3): DTGVSQNPRHKITKRGQNVTFRCDPISEHNRLYWYRQTLGQGPEFLTYFQNEAQLEKSRLLSDRFSAERPKGSFSTLEIQRTEQGDSAMYLCASSSIDTIYFGEGSWLTVV.

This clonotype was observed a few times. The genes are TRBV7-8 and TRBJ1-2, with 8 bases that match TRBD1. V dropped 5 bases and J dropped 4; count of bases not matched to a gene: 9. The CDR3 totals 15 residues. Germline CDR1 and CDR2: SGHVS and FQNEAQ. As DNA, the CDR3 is TGTGCCAGCAGCCCCCGGGACAGGATAAGCTATGGCTACACCTTC. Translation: CASSPRDRISYGYTF.

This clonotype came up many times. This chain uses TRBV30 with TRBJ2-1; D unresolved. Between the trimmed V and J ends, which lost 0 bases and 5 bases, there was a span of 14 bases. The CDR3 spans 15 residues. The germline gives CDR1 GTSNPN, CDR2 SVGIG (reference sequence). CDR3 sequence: CAWSVWESQNNEQFF. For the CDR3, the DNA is TGTGCCTGGAGTGTCTGGGAAAGTCAGAACAATGAGCAGTTCTTC.

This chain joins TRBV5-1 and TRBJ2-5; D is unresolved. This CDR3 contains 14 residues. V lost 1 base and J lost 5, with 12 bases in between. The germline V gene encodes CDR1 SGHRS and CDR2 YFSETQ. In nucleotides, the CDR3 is TGCGCCAGCAGCTTGTCCCGCATTACGGAGACCCAGTACTTC. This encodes CASSLSRITETQYF.